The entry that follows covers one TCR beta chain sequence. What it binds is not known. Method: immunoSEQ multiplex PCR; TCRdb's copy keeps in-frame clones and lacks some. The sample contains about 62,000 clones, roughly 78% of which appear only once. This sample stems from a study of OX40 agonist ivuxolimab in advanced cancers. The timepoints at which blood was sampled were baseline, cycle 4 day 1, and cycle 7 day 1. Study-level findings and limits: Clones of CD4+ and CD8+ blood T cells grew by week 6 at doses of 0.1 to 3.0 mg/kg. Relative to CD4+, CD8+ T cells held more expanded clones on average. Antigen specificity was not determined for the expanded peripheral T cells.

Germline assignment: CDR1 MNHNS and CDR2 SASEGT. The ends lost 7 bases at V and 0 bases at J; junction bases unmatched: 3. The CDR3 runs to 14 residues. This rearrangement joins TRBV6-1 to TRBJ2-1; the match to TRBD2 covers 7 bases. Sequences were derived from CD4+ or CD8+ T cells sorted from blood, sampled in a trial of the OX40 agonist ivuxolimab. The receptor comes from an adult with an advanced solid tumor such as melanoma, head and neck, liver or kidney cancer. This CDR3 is CASMGGSSYNEQFF. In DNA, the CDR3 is TGTGCCAGCATGGGGGGGAGCTCCTACAATGAGCAGTTCTTC.